The 16 T cell receptor beta chains presented below share a single source sample, sequenced in a study of CD8 T cell repertoires and HIV-1 epitope variants. Profiling relied on immunoSEQ multiplex PCR, and the TCRdb table lists in-frame clones only, not all of them. The sample yields 4,000 to 5,500 clones, approximately 66% seen once. Antigens for these TCRs are unknown. The specimen was cultured CD8+ T cells derived from PBMCs. These receptors all stem from a male donor with HIV.

Remarks on this clone: Germline and junction disagree at one end, which may indicate a read error. The chain joins TRBV5-1 to TRBJ1-1; D perhaps matches TRBD1 (6 bases). This CDR3 region has 15 residues. Germline CDR1 reads SGHRS; CDR2 reads YFSETQ. The CDR3 sequence: CASSLIGPGDGAHTF. The DNA of the CDR3 is TGCGCCAGCAGCTTGATAGGGCCAGGGGATGGAGCTCATACTTTT.

This clone showed up just once. Relative to the germline gene, one junction end is altered; a read error may explain this. The chain has TRBV5-1 and TRBJ1-1; 8 bases match TRBD1. The germline V gene encodes CDR1 SGHRS and CDR2 YFSETQ. This CDR3 has 14 residues. The CDR3 nucleotides read TGCGCCAGCACCTTGACAGGGGAGGGCACTGAAGCTTTCTTT. It translates to CASTLTGEGTEAFF.

The rearrangement links TRBV13 to TRBJ1-2; the D is unclear. The CDR3 totals 13 residues. With 7 bases removed from V and 4 bases from J, the gap between germline ends came to 13 bases. Germline V lookup: CDR1 PRHDT, CDR2 FYEKMQ (reference sequence). CDR3 region: CASTQGRLYGYTF. Here the CDR3 DNA reads TGTGCCAGCACCCAAGGGCGGCTCTATGGCTACACCTTC.

The chain is built from TRBV14 and TRBJ2-2; 9 nucleotides align to TRBD2. The CDR3 runs 16 residues. Germline V gene sequence: CDR1 SGHDN, CDR2 FVKESK. V shed 2 bases and J 2 bases; nucleotides not matched to a gene: 3. The CDR3 is CASSQLAGDNTGELFF. CDR3 nucleotide sequence: TGTGCCAGCAGCCAATTAGCGGGGGACAACACCGGGGAGCTGTTTTTT.

The V gene is TRBV7-8, the J gene TRBJ1-2; 7 positions match TRBD1. Germline CDR1 and CDR2: SGHVS and FQNEAQ. With V trimmed by 1 base and J by 2 bases, 10 bases remained unmatched. The CDR3 totals 17 residues. The CDR3 coding sequence is TGTGCCAGCAGCTTAGGGGGTCCCGGGACAGCCAACTATGGCTACACCTTC. Translated: CASSLGGPGTANYGYTF.

This clone was seen just once. This sequence joins TRBV16 and TRBJ2-7; D is uncertain. The CDR3 consists of 14 residues. V was trimmed by 2 bases and J by 6 bases, leaving 14 bases between them. The V gene's germline CDR1 is KGHSY and CDR2 FQNENV. The CDR3 protein is CASSQNGEGSEQYF. The CDR3 coding sequence is TGTGCCAGCAGCCAAAACGGAGAAGGTTCCGAGCAGTACTTC.

This clone occurred a few times. The chain joins TRBV6-4 to TRBJ2-1; 10 bases align to TRBD2. Germline CDR1 is MRHNA and CDR2 is SNTAGT. CDR3 length: 14 residues. V gave up 3 bases and J gave up 6 bases; unmatched junction bases: 2. The CDR3 nucleotides are TGTGCCAGCAGTGAAGCGGGGGGGCCCAATGAGCAGTTCTTC. It encodes CASSEAGGPNEQFF.

The rearrangement links TRBV7-2 to TRBJ2-7; tentatively, D is TRBD2 (6 bases). The CDR3 has 13 amino acids. Trimming cost V 5 bases and J 7 bases, with 15 bases left between them. Per the germline V gene, CDR1 is SGHTA and CDR2 is FQGNSA. The CDR3 is CASSPGLSREQYF. The CDR3 region has the DNA TGTGCCAGCAGCCCTGGACTATCGAGAGAGCAGTACTTC.

The chain is built from TRBV29-1 and TRBJ2-3; 9 positions agree with TRBD1. The V segment lost 4 bases and the J segment 3 bases; nucleotides outside the gene matches: 5. This CDR3 has 14 amino acids. The germline gives CDR1 SQVTM, CDR2 ANQGSEA. This CDR3 reads CSVGGTGRTDTQYF. In nucleotides, the CDR3 is TGCAGCGTTGGTGGGACAGGGAGGACAGATACGCAGTATTTT.

The chain recombines TRBV6-5 with TRBJ1-4; no clear D gene. The CDR3 is 15 amino acids. The V end was cut by 6 bases, the J end by 0 bases, with 11 bases between. Per the germline V gene, CDR1 is MNHEY and CDR2 is SVGAGI. The CDR3, as DNA: TGTGCCAGCAGCCCCTACACTTCAACTAATGAAAAACTGTTTTTT. This codes for CASSPYTSTNEKLFF.

The gene calls are TRBV6-1 and TRBJ1-1; the D gene is possibly TRBD1 (5 bases). Germline CDR1 MNHNS, CDR2 SASEGT. CDR3 length equals 15 residues. The V gene lost 5 bases and the J gene lost 4 bases, with 17 bases spanning the gap. DNA for the CDR3: TGTGCCAGCAGTTCCATGGGGACCGGGAGCACTGAAGCTTTCTTT. Encoded protein: CASSSMGTGSTEAFF.

The chain recombines TRBV6-6 with TRBJ1-4, with 9 nucleotides matching TRBD1. The V segment lost 5 bases and the J segment 4 bases; nucleotides outside the gene matches: 8. This CDR3 is 16 amino acids long. Germline V gene lookup returns CDR1 MNHNY and CDR2 SVGAGI (reference sequence). Written as DNA, the CDR3 is TGTGCCAGCAGTCAGGACAGGGGCGGGAGTAATGAAAAACTGTTTTTT. This translates into CASSQDRGGSNEKLFF.

The chain links TRBV5-6 to TRBJ2-7; 11 nucleotides agree with TRBD2. Trimming cost V 0 bases and J 6 bases; bases outside gene matches: 11. This CDR3 has 17 amino acids. Germline V gene sequence: CDR1 SGHDT, CDR2 YYEEEE. The CDR3 loop reads CASSLVLIAGGSREQYF. The CDR3 nucleotides are TGTGCCAGCAGCTTGGTGCTGATAGCGGGGGGGTCCCGCGAGCAGTACTTC.

V and J are TRBV30 and TRBJ1-4; 7 bases match TRBD1. This CDR3 is 14 amino acids long. V lost 4 bases, J lost 1 base, and 3 bases stayed unmatched. CDR1 is GTSNPN, CDR2 SVGIG, per germline (reference sequence). CDR3 residues: CAWTRQGTNEKLFF. The DNA for the CDR3 is TGTGCCTGGACTCGACAGGGAACTAATGAAAAACTGTTTTTT.

The V gene is TRBV4-1, the J gene TRBJ2-7; 14 bases fit TRBD2. J was trimmed by 0 bases and V by 3 bases; bases with no gene match: 7. Germline V gene data show CDR1 as MGHRA and CDR2 as YSYEKL. There are 18 residues in the CDR3. CDR3 amino acids: CASSQGLAGVSDSYEQYF. The CDR3 region has the DNA TGCGCCAGCAGCCAGGGACTAGCGGGAGTATCTGACTCCTACGAGCAGTACTTC.

The J gene is TRBJ1-2, the V gene TRBV27, with 11 bases matching TRBD1. The CDR3 spans 13 residues. Losses at the gene ends were 8 bases for V and 3 bases for J; bases not matched to a gene: 2. Per the germline V gene, CDR1 is MNHEY and CDR2 is SMNVEV (reference sequence). CDR3 nucleotides: TGTGCCAGCGGGGGACAGGGGGACTATGGCTACACCTTC. It translates to CASGGQGDYGYTF.